This TCR beta chain was found in a study of cytomegalovirus exposure and HLA in healthy donors. V was shortened by 8 bases and J by 2 bases, with 11 bases between the two germline ends. CDR1 is SNHLY, CDR2 FYNNEI, per germline. The CDR3 totals 13 residues. The primer mix had 60 Vbeta and 13 Jbeta primers. Using immunoSEQ multiplex PCR, the repertoire was profiled, and TCRdb retains in-frame clones only, with some absent. This sample yields 150,000 to 170,000 clones, of which 75% to 85% are seen a single time; approximately 8% belongs to the top ten. This chain connects TRBV2 to TRBJ2-3, with TRBD2 as a possible D gene (5 bases). The clonotype was recovered from a man under 40 in good health and CMV-seropositive. Sequenced input: PBMCs. The CDR3 DNA follows: TGTGCCAGCTCTCGGGGAAACACAGATACGCAGTATTTT. It codes for CASSRGNTDTQYF.